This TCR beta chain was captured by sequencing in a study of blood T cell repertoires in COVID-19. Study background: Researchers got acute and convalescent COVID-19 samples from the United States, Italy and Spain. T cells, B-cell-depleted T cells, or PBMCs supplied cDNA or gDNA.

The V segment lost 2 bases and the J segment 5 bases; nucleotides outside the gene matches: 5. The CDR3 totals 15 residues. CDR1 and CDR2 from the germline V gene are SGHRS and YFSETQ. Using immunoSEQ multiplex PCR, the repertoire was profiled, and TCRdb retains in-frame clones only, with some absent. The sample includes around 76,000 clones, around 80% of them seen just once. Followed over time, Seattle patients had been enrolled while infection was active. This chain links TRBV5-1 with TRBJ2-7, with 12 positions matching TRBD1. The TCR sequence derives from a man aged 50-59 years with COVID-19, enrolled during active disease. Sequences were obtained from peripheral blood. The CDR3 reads CASSLGGQGAHEQYF. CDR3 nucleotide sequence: TGCGCCAGCAGCTTAGGGGGACAGGGGGCCCACGAGCAGTACTTC.